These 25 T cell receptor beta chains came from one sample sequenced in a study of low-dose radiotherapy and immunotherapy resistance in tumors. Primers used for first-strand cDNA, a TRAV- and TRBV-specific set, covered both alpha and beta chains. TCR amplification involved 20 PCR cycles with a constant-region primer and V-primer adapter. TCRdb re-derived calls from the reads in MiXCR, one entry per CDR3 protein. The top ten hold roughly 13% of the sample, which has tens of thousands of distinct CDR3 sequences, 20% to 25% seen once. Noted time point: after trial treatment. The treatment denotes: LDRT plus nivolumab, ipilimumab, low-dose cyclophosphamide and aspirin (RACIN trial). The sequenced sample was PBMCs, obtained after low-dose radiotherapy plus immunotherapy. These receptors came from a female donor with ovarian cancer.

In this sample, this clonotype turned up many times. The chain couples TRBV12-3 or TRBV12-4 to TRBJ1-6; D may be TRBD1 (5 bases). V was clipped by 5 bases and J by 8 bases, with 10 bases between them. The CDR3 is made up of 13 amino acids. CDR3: CASSTGPDSPLHF. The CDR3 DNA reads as TGTGCCAGCAGTACGGGACCGGATTCACCCCTCCACTTT.

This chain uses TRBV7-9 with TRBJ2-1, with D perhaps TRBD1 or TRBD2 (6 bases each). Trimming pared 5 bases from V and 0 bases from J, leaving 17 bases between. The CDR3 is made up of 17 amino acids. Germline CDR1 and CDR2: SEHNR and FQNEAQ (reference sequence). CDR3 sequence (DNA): TGTGCCAGCAGCCCCCATTTTGGAGGGGGCTCCTACAATGAGCAGTTCTTC. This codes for CASSPHFGGGSYNEQFF.

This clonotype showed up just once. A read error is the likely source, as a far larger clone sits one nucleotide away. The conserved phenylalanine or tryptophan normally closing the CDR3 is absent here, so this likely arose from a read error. Here the CDR3 reads CASKETGGVWEKLFY. The CDR3 nucleotides are TGTGCCAGCAAAGAGACAGGCGGAGTATGGGAAAAACTGTTTTAT. The rearrangement links TRBV16 to TRBJ1-4, with D perhaps TRBD1 (6 bases). The V end was cut by 7 bases, the J end by 8 bases, with 20 bases between. Germline lookup yields CDR1 KGHSY and CDR2 FQNENV. The CDR3 is 15 residues long.

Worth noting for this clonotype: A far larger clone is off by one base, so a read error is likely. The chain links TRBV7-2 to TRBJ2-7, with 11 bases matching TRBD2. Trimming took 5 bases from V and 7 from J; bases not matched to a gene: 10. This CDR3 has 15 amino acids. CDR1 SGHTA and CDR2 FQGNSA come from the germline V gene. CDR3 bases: TGTGCCAGCAGCACCTCGGGACTAGCGGACAATGAGCAGTACTTC. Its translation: CASSTSGLADNEQYF.

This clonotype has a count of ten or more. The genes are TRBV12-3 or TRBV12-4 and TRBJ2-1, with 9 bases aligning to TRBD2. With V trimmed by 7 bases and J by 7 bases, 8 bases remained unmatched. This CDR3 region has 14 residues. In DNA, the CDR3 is TGTGCCAGCACCCTAGCGGGGATGGGGAATGAGCAGTTCTTC. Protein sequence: CASTLAGMGNEQFF.

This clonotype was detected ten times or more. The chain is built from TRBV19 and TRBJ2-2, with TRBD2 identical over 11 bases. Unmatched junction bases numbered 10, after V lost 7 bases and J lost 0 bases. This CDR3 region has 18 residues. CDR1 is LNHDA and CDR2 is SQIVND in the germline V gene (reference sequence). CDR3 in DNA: TGTGCCAGTACACTCCGGGGACTAGCGGACTCGAACACCGGGGAGCTGTTTTTT. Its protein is CASTLRGLADSNTGELFF. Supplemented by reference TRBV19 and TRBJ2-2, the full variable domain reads DGGITQSPKYLFRKEGQNVTLSCEQNLNHDAMYWYRQDPGQGLRLIYYSQIVNDFQKGDIAEGYSVSREKKESFPLTVTSAQKNPTAFYLCASTLRGLADSNTGELFFGEGSRLTVL.

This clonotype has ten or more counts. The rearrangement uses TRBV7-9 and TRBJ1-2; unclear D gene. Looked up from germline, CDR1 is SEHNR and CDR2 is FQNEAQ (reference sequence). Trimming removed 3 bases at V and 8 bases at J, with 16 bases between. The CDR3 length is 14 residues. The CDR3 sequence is CASSFSDTRWGYTF. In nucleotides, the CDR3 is TGTGCCAGCAGCTTCTCCGACACCCGTTGGGGCTACACCTTC. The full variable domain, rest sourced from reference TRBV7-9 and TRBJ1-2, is DTGVSQNPRHKITKRGQNVTFRCDPISEHNRLYWYRQTLGQGPEFLTYFQNEAQLEKSRLLSDRFSAERPKGSFSTLEIQRTEQGDSAMYLCASSFSDTRWGYTFGSGTRLTVV.

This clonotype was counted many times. The CDR3 loop is CASSVSGSGFTGNTIYF. The CDR3 DNA reads TGTGCCAGCAGCGTATCTGGTTCCGGCTTTACTGGAAACACCATATATTTT. The chain employs TRBV9 and TRBJ1-3; no clear D. The V end was cut by 1 base, the J end by 2 bases, with 16 bases between. CDR1 is SGDLS and CDR2 is YYNGEE in the germline V gene. This CDR3 spans 17 amino acids.

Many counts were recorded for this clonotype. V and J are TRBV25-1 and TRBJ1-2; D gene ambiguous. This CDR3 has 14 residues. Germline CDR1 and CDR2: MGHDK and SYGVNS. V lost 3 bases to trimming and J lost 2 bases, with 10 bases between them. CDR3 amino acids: CASSDVPLNYGYTF. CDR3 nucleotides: TGTGCCAGCAGTGATGTTCCCCTAAACTATGGCTACACCTTC.

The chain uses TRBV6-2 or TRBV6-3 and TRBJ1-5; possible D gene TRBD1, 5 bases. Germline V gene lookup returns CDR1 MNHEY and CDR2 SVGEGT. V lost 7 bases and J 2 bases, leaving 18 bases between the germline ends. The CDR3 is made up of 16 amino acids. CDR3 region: CASTTRRGPRNQPQHF. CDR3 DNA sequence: TGTGCCAGCACCACACGCCGGGGCCCCCGCAATCAGCCCCAGCATTTT.

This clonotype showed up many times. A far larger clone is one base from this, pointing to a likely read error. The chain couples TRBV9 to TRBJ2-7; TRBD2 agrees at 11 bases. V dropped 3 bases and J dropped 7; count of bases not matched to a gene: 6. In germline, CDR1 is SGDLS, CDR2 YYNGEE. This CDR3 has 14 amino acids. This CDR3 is CASSATSGANEQYF. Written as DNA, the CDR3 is TGTGCCAGCAGCGCGACTAGCGGGGCCAATGAGCAGTACTTC.

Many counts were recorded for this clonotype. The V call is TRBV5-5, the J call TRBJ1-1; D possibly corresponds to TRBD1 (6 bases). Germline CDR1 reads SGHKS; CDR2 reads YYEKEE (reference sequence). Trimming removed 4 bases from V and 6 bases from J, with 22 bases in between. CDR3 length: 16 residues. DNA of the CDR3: TGTGCCAGCAGCCGCGCAGGGGACCCTGGAATCTCTGAAGCTTTCTTT. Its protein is CASSRAGDPGISEAFF.

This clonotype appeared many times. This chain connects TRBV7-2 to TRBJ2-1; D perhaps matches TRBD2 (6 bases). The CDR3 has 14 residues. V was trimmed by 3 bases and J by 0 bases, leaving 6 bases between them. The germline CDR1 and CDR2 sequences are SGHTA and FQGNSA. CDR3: CASSFGSSYNEQFF. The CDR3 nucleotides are TGTGCCAGCAGCTTCGGGAGCTCCTACAATGAGCAGTTCTTC.

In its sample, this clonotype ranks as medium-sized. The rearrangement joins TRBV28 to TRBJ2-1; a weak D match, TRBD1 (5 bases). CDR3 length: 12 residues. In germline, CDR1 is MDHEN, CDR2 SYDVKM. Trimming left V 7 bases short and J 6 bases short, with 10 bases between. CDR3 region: CASTTTGNEQFF. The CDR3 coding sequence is TGTGCCAGCACCACCACAGGCAATGAGCAGTTCTTC. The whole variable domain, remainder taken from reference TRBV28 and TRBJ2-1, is DVKVTQSSRYLVKRTGEKVFLECVQDMDHENMFWYRQDPGLGLRLIYFSYDVKMKEKGDIPEGYSVSREKKERFSLILESASTNQTSMYLCASTTTGNEQFFGPGTRLTVL.

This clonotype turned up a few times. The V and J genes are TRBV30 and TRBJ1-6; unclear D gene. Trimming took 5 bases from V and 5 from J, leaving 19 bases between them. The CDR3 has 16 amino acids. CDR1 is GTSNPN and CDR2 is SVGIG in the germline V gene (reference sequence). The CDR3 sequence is CAWDVGLQSDNSPLHF. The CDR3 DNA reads TGTGCCTGGGACGTGGGCCTACAGTCCGATAATTCACCCCTCCACTTT.

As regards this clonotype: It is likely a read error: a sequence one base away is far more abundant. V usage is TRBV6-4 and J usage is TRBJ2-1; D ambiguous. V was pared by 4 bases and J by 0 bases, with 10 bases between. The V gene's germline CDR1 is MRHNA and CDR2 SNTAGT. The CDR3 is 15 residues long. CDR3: CASSGDGSSYNEQFF. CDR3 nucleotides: TGTGCCAGCAGTGGCGACGGAAGCTCCTACAATGAGCAGTTCTTC.

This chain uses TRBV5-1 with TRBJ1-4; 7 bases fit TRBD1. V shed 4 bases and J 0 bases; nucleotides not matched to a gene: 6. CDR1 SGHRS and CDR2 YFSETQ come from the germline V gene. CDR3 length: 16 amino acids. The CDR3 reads CASSPTGSTTNEKLFF. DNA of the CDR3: TGCGCCAGCAGCCCGACAGGGTCTACAACTAATGAAAAACTGTTTTTT.

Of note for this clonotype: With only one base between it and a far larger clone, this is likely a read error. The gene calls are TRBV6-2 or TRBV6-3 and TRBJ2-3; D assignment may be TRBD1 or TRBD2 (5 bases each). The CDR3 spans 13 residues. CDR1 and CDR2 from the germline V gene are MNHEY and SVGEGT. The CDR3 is CVSSLGDPDTQYF. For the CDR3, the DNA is TGTGTCAGCAGTTTGGGGGATCCAGATACGCAGTATTTT.

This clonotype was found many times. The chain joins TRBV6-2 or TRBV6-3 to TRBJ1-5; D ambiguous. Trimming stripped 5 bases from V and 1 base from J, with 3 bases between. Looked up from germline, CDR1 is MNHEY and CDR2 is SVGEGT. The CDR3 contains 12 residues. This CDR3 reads CASSGSNQPQHF. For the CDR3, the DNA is TGTGCCAGCAGTGGCAGCAATCAGCCCCAGCATTTT.

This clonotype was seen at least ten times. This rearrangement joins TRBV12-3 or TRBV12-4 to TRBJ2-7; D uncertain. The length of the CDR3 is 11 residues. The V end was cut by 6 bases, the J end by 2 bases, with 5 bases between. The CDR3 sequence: CASSLTYEQYF. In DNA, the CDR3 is TGTGCCAGCAGCTTGACCTACGAGCAGTACTTC.

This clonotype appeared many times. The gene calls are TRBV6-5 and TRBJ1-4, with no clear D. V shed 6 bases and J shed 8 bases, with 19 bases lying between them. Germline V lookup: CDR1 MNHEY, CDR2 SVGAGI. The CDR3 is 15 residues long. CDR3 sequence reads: CASRSAGRVGEKLFF. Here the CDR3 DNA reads TGTGCCAGCAGATCCGCCGGGAGGGTAGGCGAAAAACTGTTTTTT.

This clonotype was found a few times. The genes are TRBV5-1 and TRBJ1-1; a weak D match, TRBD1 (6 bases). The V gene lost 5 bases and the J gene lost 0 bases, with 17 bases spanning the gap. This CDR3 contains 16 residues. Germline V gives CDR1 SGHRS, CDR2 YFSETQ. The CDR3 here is CASSSGPRGLNTEAFF. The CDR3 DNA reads TGCGCCAGCAGTTCCGGCCCTAGGGGGTTGAACACTGAAGCTTTCTTT.

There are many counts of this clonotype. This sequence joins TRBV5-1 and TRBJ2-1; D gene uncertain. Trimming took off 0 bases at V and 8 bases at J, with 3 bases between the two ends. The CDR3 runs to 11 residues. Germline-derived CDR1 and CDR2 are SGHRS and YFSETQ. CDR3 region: CASSLVDEQFF. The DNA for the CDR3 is TGCGCCAGCAGCTTGGTAGATGAGCAGTTCTTC.

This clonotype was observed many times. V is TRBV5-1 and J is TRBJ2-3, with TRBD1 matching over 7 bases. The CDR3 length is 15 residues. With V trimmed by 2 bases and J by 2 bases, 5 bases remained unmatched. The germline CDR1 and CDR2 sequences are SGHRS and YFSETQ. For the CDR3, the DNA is TGCGCCAGCAGCTTACGGACAGGAGACACAGATACGCAGTATTTT. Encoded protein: CASSLRTGDTDTQYF.

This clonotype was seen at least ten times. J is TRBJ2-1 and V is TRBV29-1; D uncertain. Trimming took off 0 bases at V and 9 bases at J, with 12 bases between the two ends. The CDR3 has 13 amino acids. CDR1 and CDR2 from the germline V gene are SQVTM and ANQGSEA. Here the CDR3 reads CSVEDRSLPEQFF. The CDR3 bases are TGCAGCGTTGAAGATCGTAGTTTACCTGAGCAGTTCTTC.